This T cell receptor beta chain originates from a study of identical twins. The germline gives CDR1 SGHDN, CDR2 FVKESK. The CDR3 sequence is 17 residues long. Via MiXCR, TCRdb re-called the 5' RACE reads, giving one row per CDR3 protein. The data hold 200,000 to 250,000 distinct CDR3 sequences, with 5.5% to 7% observed a single time. This clonotype appeared once. Its antigen is not known. The junction differs from germline at one of its ends, possibly a read error. Study-wide findings and caveats: Out-of-frame alpha sequences common to twins were enriched for low generation probability.

The sample also formed part of further work on yellow fever vaccine responses in identical twins.

Sequences were obtained from memory (CD45RO+) T cells sorted from blood. The origin of this receptor is a woman aged 18-29 years in good health. The chain is built from TRBV14 and TRBJ2-1; no clear D. The CDR3 reads CVSSPPKGRVPYNEQFF. The CDR3 DNA reads as TGTGTCAGCAGCCCACCCAAGGGAAGGGTCCCCTACAATGAGCAGTTCTTC. Combining the CDR3 with reference TRBV14 and TRBJ2-1 gives the whole variable domain EAGVTQFPSHSVIEKGQTVTLRCDPISGHDNLYWYRRVMGKEIKFLLHFVKESKQDESGMPNNRFLAERTGGTYSTLKVQPAELEDSGVYFCVSSPPKGRVPYNEQFFGPGTRLTVL.